One and the same sample provided the 27 T cell receptor beta chains below, sequenced in a study of shared clonotypes between healthy human individuals. Repertoires were generated with immunoSEQ multiplex PCR, while TCRdb's copy carries only in-frame clones and drops some. This sample has 1 million to 1.2 million clones, with around 77% found just once. The sample consisted of memory CD4+ T cells from PBMCs. The subset: CD45RA-negative fraction. All receptors derive from a man between 18 and 35 years old in good health. Some clones in this sample may be carry-over from other donors' samples.

This chain joins TRBV27 and TRBJ2-1; a weak D match, TRBD2 (5 bases). CDR1 and CDR2 (germline): MNHEY, SMNVEV (reference sequence). Trimming removed 0 bases at V and 2 bases at J, with 8 bases between. This CDR3 is 15 amino acids long. CDR3 loop: CASSLSPSPYNEQFF. The CDR3 DNA reads TGTGCCAGCAGTTTATCGCCTAGCCCCTACAATGAGCAGTTCTTC.

The CDR3 bases are TGTGCCACCGCCCGCACAACTAATGAAAAACTGTTTTTT. Translating it yields CATARTTNEKLFF. The chain has TRBV15 and TRBJ1-4, with D hard to call. CDR1 LNHNV and CDR2 YYDKDF come from the germline V gene (reference sequence). The CDR3 loop spans 13 amino acids. V shed 8 bases and J shed 0 bases, with 7 bases lying between them.

J is TRBJ2-1 and V is TRBV29-1; TRBD1 is a possible D gene (5 bases). This CDR3 has 15 amino acids. Germline V gives CDR1 SQVTM, CDR2 ANQGSEA. The germline V and J ends were trimmed by 6 bases and 9 bases, with 24 bases remaining between them. CDR3 nucleotide sequence: TGCAGCGTGCTTCGACAGCCTCGTGCAAACGGTGAGCAGTTCTTC. Protein: CSVLRQPRANGEQFF.

The chain has TRBV6-1 and TRBJ1-5; no clear D. This CDR3 is built from 11 residues. Germline values: CDR1 MNHNS, CDR2 SASEGT. V dropped 6 bases and J dropped 7 bases, with 7 bases sitting between them. CDR3 sequence: CASREKQPQHF. The CDR3 DNA follows: TGTGCCAGCAGGGAAAAGCAGCCCCAGCATTTT.

The genes are TRBV10-3 and TRBJ2-7; no definite D call. Germline V CDR1 and CDR2: ENHRY, SYGVKD. The V gene lost 5 bases and the J gene lost 7 bases, with 12 bases spanning the gap. This CDR3 comprises 12 residues. CDR3 nucleotides: TGTGCCATCAGTTCCATCGGTGGTGAGCAGTACTTC. The encoded protein is CAISSIGGEQYF.

This sequence joins TRBV2 and TRBJ1-5, with a possible D match to TRBD1 (5 bases). V lost 6 bases, J lost 4 bases, and 10 bases lay in between. CDR1 is SNHLY, CDR2 FYNNEI, per germline. The CDR3 has 13 residues. The DNA of the CDR3 is TGTGCCAGCAGCCGGGACGCAAATCAGCCCCAGCATTTT. This codes for CASSRDANQPQHF. Together with reference TRBV2 and TRBJ1-5, the CDR3 gives the full variable domain: EPEVTQTPSHQVTQMGQEVILRCVPISNHLYFYWYRQILGQKVEFLVSFYNNEISEKSEIFDDQFSVERPDGSNFTLKIRSTKLEDSAMYFCASSRDANQPQHFGDGTRLSIL.

The rearrangement joins TRBV30 to TRBJ1-2; no reliable D call. Germline-derived CDR1 and CDR2 are GTSNPN and SVGIG (reference sequence). V gave up 0 bases and J gave up 5 bases, with 7 bases separating them. This CDR3 has 12 amino acids. The CDR3 nucleotides read TGTGCCTGGAGTGTAACAGAATATGGCTACACCTTC. It encodes CAWSVTEYGYTF.

The chain recombines TRBV4-1 with TRBJ2-5; TRBD1 agrees at 9 bases. Germline V lookup: CDR1 MGHRA, CDR2 YSYEKL. The junction had 6 bases not matched to a gene; V was cut back by 2 bases and J by 5 bases. The length of the CDR3 is 15 residues. DNA of the CDR3: TGCGCCAGCAGCCAAATCGGGACAGGGTACGAGACCCAGTACTTC. Translating it yields CASSQIGTGYETQYF.

This clone was detected only once. This chain connects TRBV5-5 to TRBJ1-2; the D gene is possibly TRBD1 (5 bases). This CDR3 has 15 amino acids. The V gene's germline CDR1 is SGHKS and CDR2 YYEKEE (reference sequence). Trimming shortened V by 0 bases and J by 4 bases, and 13 bases separated the two germline ends. The CDR3: CASSLAVREGYGYTF. CDR3 DNA: TGTGCCAGCAGCTTGGCCGTCAGGGAAGGCTATGGCTACACCTTC.

The chain recombines TRBV4-2 with TRBJ1-2, with 7 bases aligning to TRBD1. Trimming took 2 bases from V and 2 from J; bases not matched to a gene: 11. Germline loops: CDR1 LGHNA, CDR2 YNFKEQ. The CDR3 length is 17 residues. This chain's CDR3 is CASSQPVRDSENYGYTF. CDR3 DNA: TGTGCCAGCAGCCAACCTGTAAGGGACAGTGAAAACTATGGCTACACCTTC.

V is TRBV15 and J is TRBJ1-6; D gene ambiguous. V lost 0 bases to trimming and J lost 0 bases, with 9 bases between them. CDR3 length equals 17 residues. CDR1 and CDR2 (germline): LNHNV, YYDKDF (reference sequence). The CDR3: CATSRESQSSYNSPLHF. As DNA, the CDR3 is TGTGCCACCAGCAGAGAATCCCAAAGCTCCTATAATTCACCCCTCCACTTT.

The chain links TRBV2 to TRBJ1-5; D remains unclear. Germline V gene lookup returns CDR1 SNHLY and CDR2 FYNNEI. The CDR3 spans 13 residues. Between the trimmed V and J ends, which lost 8 bases and 2 bases, there was a span of 10 bases. The chain's CDR3 is CASGPGGNQPQHF. In DNA, the CDR3 is TGTGCCAGCGGTCCGGGAGGCAATCAGCCCCAGCATTTT.

Details on this clone: Other DNA sequences within the sample encode an identical CDR3. The rearrangement links TRBV5-6 to TRBJ2-7; D may be TRBD1 (7 bases). V shed 3 bases and J shed 1 base, with 23 bases lying between them. The CDR3 length is 18 residues. Germline V gene data show CDR1 as SGHDT and CDR2 as YYEEEE. The CDR3 reads CASSSLMQGGIASYEQYF. The DNA of the CDR3 is TGTGCCAGCAGCTCCCTCATGCAGGGGGGTATAGCGTCCTACGAGCAGTACTTC.

The chain employs TRBV2 and TRBJ2-1, with TRBD2 matching 11 bases. The CDR3 is made up of 15 amino acids. Germline V gene lookup returns CDR1 SNHLY and CDR2 FYNNEI. The J segment lost 4 bases and the V segment lost 8 bases, leaving 7 bases of the junction unmatched. The DNA for the CDR3 is TGTGCCAGCGTATACGGGACTAGCGGTTACAATGAGCAGTTCTTC. Its protein product is CASVYGTSGYNEQFF. The full variable domain, its missing parts supplied by reference TRBV2 and TRBJ2-1, is EPEVTQTPSHQVTQMGQEVILRCVPISNHLYFYWYRQILGQKVEFLVSFYNNEISEKSEIFDDQFSVERPDGSNFTLKIRSTKLEDSAMYFCASVYGTSGYNEQFFGPGTRLTVL.

The chain has TRBV6-6 and TRBJ1-3; D is uncertain. Germline CDR1 and CDR2: MNHNY and SVGAGI (reference sequence). This CDR3 is built from 14 residues. V was pared by 6 bases and J by 3 bases, with 12 bases between. Here the CDR3 DNA reads TGTGCCAGCAGACCAGACGGTGGTGGAAACACCATATATTTT. Translating it yields CASRPDGGGNTIYF.

The chain recombines TRBV30 with TRBJ1-4; 10 nucleotides match TRBD1. The CDR3 sequence is 13 residues long. Unmatched junction bases numbered 5, after V lost 5 bases and J lost 8 bases. Germline V lookup: CDR1 GTSNPN, CDR2 SVGIG (reference sequence). The CDR3 DNA reads as TGTGCCTGGGGCGGGACAGGGGTGGAAAAACTGTTTTTT. Protein sequence: CAWGGTGVEKLFF.

The CDR3 DNA reads as TGTGCCAGCAGTTTGGAACACCTGAACACTGAAGCTTTCTTT. It is translated as CASSLEHLNTEAFF. The J gene is TRBJ1-1, the V gene TRBV28; the D is unclear. Germline V gives CDR1 MDHEN, CDR2 SYDVKM. The CDR3 runs to 14 residues. The V end lost 3 bases, the J end lost 0 bases, and 8 bases lay between the germline ends.

The chain has TRBV25-1 and TRBJ2-2, with 12 positions matching TRBD2. The CDR3 loop spans 17 amino acids. Looked up from germline, CDR1 is MGHDK and CDR2 is SYGVNS. J lost 7 bases, V lost 5 bases, and 11 bases had no gene match. The CDR3 DNA sequence: TGTGCCAGCAGTTCCCGGGGGCTAGCGGGAGGGAACGGGGAGCTGTTTTTT. Protein product: CASSSRGLAGGNGELFF.

With regard to this clone: This CDR3 is also generated by other DNA sequences in the sample. This chain uses TRBV19 with TRBJ2-2; 11 bases map to TRBD2. Germline CDR1 is LNHDA and CDR2 is SQIVND (reference sequence). The trim removed 4 bases at V and 1 base at J, leaving 2 bases unmatched. This CDR3 has 16 residues. Written as DNA, the CDR3 is TGTGCCAGTAGTACCACTAGCGGGAGGAACACCGGGGAGCTGTTTTTT. It codes for CASSTTSGRNTGELFF.

The chain recombines TRBV28 with TRBJ2-4; 8 nucleotides line up with TRBD1. Trimming removed 4 bases from V and 11 bases from J; junction bases left unmatched: 13. This CDR3 contains 15 residues. CDR1 and CDR2 (germline): MDHEN, SYDVKM. The CDR3 DNA is TGTGCCAGCAGTTCCCCGGAGACAGGGGTGTTTTTTCAGTACTTC. Residues: CASSSPETGVFFQYF.

The chain employs TRBV11-2 and TRBJ2-2; 10 positions agree with TRBD1. The V gene's germline CDR1 is SGHAT and CDR2 FQNNGV. With V trimmed by 5 bases and J by 4 bases, 7 bases remained unmatched. The CDR3 covers 16 residues. The CDR3 here is CASSPRTGGGTGELFF. The CDR3 DNA follows: TGTGCCAGCAGCCCGAGGACAGGGGGAGGCACCGGGGAGCTGTTTTTT.

V gene TRBV27 combines with J gene TRBJ1-2, with TRBD1 as a possible D gene (6 bases). Trimming removed 3 bases from V and 0 bases from J, with 20 bases in between. This CDR3 region has 18 residues. The germline gives CDR1 MNHEY, CDR2 SMNVEV (reference sequence). This CDR3 reads CASSLDREAGAANYGYTF. CDR3 nucleotide sequence: TGTGCCAGCAGTTTGGATAGGGAGGCAGGGGCCGCTAACTATGGCTACACCTTC.

The sample holds a few counts of this clone. The chain combines TRBV5-6 with TRBJ2-1; 10 positions match TRBD2. The V and J ends lost 4 bases and 0 bases, in that order; junction bases with no gene match: 7. CDR1 and CDR2 from the germline V gene are SGHDT and YYEEEE. The CDR3 length is 17 residues. CDR3 sequence reads: CASSPTSGVSSYNEQFF. The CDR3 DNA reads as TGTGCCAGCAGCCCTACTAGCGGGGTAAGCTCCTACAATGAGCAGTTCTTC. Variable domain in full (rest from reference TRBV5-6 and TRBJ2-1): DAGVTQSPTHLIKTRGQQVTLRCSPKSGHDTVSWYQQALGQGPQFIFQYYEEEERQRGNFPDRFSGHQFPNYSSELNVNALLLGDSALYLCASSPTSGVSSYNEQFFGPGTRLTVL.

The chain couples TRBV19 to TRBJ1-1, with D unclear. The length of the CDR3 is 14 residues. V was clipped by 5 bases and J by 5 bases, with 15 bases between them. Looked up from germline, CDR1 is LNHDA and CDR2 is SQIVND (reference sequence). CDR3 region: CASSFRGAVTEAFF. CDR3 nucleotide sequence: TGTGCCAGTAGTTTTAGAGGAGCCGTAACTGAAGCTTTCTTT.

Of note for this clone: Other DNA sequences from this sample encode an identical CDR3 as well. V gene TRBV20-1 combines with J gene TRBJ2-7; D could derive from TRBD1 or TRBD2 (5 bases each). This CDR3 has 11 residues. Germline V gene sequence: CDR1 DFQATT, CDR2 SNEGSKA (reference sequence). The CDR3 sequence is CSGEGVDEQYF. The CDR3 coding sequence is TGCTCCGGGGAAGGGGTCGACGAGCAGTACTTC.

This chain connects TRBV5-6 to TRBJ2-7; D uncertain. V was trimmed by 2 bases and J by 1 base, leaving 10 bases between them. The CDR3 has 14 amino acids. The V gene's germline CDR1 is SGHDT and CDR2 YYEEEE. CDR3 bases: TGTGCCAGCAGCTTTGAAGGGCCGTCCTACGAGCAGTACTTC. It specifies CASSFEGPSYEQYF. The full variable domain, in which reference TRBV5-6 and TRBJ2-7 provide the parts outside the CDR3, is DAGVTQSPTHLIKTRGQQVTLRCSPKSGHDTVSWYQQALGQGPQFIFQYYEEEERQRGNFPDRFSGHQFPNYSSELNVNALLLGDSALYLCASSFEGPSYEQYFGPGTRLTVT.

This clone was counted at least ten times. This sequence joins TRBV4-2 and TRBJ2-2; D possibly uses TRBD1 or TRBD2 (5 bases each). In germline, CDR1 is LGHNA, CDR2 YNFKEQ. Trimming shortened V by 7 bases and J by 3 bases, and 18 bases separated the two germline ends. The CDR3 covers 16 residues. The CDR3 sequence: CASNPLGQGDTGELFF. Here the CDR3 DNA reads TGTGCCAGCAACCCATTGGGGCAGGGAGACACCGGGGAGCTGTTTTTT.